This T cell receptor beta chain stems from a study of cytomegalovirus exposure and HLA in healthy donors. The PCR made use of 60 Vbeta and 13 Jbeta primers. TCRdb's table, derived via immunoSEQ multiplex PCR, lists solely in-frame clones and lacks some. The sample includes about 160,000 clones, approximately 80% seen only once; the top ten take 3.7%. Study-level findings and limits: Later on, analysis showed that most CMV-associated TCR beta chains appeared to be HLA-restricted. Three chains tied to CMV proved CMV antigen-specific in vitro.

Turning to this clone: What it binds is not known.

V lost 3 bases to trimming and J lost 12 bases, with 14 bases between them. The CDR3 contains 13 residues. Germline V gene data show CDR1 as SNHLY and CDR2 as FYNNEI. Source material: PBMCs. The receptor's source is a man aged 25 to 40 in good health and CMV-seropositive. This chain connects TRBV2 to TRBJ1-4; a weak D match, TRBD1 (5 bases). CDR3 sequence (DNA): TGTGCCAGCAGTGATTTGGGGCGCAGGGAACTGTTTTTT. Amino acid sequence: CASSDLGRRELFF.